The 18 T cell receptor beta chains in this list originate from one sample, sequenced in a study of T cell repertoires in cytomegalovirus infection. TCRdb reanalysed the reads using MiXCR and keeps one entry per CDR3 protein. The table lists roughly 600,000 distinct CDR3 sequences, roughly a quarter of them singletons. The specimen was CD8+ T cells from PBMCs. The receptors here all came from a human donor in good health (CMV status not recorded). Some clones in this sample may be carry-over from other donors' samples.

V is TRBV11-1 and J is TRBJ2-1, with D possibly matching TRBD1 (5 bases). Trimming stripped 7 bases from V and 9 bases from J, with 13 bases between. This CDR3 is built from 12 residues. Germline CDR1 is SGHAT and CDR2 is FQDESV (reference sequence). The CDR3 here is CASIGVRPEQFF. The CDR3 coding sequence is TGTGCCAGCATAGGGGTTCGGCCTGAGCAGTTCTTC.

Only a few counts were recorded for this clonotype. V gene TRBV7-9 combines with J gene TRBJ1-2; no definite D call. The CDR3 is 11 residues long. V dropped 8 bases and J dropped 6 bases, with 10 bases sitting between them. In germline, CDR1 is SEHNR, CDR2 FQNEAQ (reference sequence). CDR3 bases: TGTGCCAGCGCCTTTCTAGATGGCTACACCTTC. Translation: CASAFLDGYTF. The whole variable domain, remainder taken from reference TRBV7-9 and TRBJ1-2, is DTGVSQNPRHKITKRGQNVTFRCDPISEHNRLYWYRQTLGQGPEFLTYFQNEAQLEKSRLLSDRFSAERPKGSFSTLEIQRTEQGDSAMYLCASAFLDGYTFGSGTRLTVV.

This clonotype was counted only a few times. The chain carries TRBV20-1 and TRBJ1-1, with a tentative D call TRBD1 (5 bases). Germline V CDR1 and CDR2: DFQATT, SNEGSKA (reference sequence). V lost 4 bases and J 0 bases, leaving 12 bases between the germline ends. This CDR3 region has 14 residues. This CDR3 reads CSAKDSVMNTEAFF. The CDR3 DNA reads TGCAGTGCTAAAGACAGTGTTATGAACACTGAAGCTTTCTTT.

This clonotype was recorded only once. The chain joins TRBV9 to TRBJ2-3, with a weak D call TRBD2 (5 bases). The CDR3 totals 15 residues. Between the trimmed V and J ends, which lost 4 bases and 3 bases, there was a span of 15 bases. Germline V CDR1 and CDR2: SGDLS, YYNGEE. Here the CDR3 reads CASSPSGVGTDTQYF. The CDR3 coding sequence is TGTGCCAGCAGCCCCTCCGGGGTAGGAACAGATACGCAGTATTTT. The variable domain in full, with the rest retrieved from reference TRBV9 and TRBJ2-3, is DSGVTQTPKHLITATGQRVTLRCSPRSGDLSVYWYQQSLDQGLQFLIQYYNGEERAKGNILERFSAQQFPDLHSELNLSSLELGDSALYFCASSPSGVGTDTQYFGPGTRLTVL.

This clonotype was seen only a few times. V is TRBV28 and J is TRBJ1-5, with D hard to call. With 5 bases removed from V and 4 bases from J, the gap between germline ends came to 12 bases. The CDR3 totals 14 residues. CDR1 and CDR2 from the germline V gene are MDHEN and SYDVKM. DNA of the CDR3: TGTGCCAGCAGTCCTGGACGGATAAATCAGCCCCAGCATTTT. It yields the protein CASSPGRINQPQHF.

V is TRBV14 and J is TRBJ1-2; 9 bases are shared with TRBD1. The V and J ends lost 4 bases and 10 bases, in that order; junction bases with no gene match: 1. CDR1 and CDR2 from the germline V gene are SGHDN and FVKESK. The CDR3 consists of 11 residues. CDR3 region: CASSRTGAYTF. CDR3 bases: TGTGCCAGCAGCCGGACAGGGGCCTACACCTTC.

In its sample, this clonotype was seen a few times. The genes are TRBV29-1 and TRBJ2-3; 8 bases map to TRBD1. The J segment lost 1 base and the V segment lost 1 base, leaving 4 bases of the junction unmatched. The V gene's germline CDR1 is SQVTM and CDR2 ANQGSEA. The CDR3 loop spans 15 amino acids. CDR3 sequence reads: CSVEVQGAGTDTQYF. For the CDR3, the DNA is TGCAGCGTTGAAGTCCAGGGGGCCGGCACAGATACGCAGTATTTT.

The CDR3 here is CASSLAGWVNGYTF. DNA of the CDR3: TGTGCCAGCAGCTTGGCCGGTTGGGTCAATGGCTACACCTTC. The rearrangement uses TRBV5-4 and TRBJ1-2; D is unclear. Looked up from germline, CDR1 is SGHNT and CDR2 is YYREEE (reference sequence). This CDR3 contains 14 residues. Trimming stripped 0 bases from V and 6 bases from J, with 12 bases between.

CDR3 sequence: CASSFGSGGLQETQYF. The DNA for the CDR3 is TGTGCCAGCAGTTTTGGAAGCGGGGGACTCCAAGAGACCCAGTACTTC. The chain employs TRBV12-3 or TRBV12-4 and TRBJ2-5; 8 nucleotides line up with TRBD2. V gave up 3 bases and J gave up 1 base; unmatched junction bases: 7. This CDR3 is built from 16 residues.

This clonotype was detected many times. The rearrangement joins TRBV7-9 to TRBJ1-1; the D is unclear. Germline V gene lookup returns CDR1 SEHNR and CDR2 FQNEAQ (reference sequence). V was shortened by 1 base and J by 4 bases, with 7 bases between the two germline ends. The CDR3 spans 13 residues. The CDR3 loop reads CASSLGALTEAFF. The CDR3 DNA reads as TGTGCCAGCAGCTTAGGGGCACTCACTGAAGCTTTCTTT.

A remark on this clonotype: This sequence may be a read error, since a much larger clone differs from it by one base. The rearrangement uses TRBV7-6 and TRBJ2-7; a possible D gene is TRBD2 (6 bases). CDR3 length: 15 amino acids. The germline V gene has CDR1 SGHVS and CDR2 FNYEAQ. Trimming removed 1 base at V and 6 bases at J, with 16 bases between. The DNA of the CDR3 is TGTGCCAGCAGCTTAGTGGGCCTAGCGATTGGCGAGCAGTACTTC. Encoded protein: CASSLVGLAIGEQYF.

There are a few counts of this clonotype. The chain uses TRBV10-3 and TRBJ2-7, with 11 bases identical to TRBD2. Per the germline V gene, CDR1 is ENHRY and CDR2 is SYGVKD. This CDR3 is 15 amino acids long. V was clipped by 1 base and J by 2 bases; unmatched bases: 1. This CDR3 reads CAISELAGGPYEQYV. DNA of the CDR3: TGTGCCATCAGTGAGTTAGCGGGGGGGCCCTACGAGCAGTACGTC.

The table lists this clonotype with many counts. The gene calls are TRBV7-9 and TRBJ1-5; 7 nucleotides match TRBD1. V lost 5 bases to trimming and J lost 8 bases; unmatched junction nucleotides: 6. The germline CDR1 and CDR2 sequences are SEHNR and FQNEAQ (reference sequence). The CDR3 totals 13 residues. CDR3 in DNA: TGTGCCAGCAGCCAGGACAGGTCGGAGCCCCAGCATTTT. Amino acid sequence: CASSQDRSEPQHF.

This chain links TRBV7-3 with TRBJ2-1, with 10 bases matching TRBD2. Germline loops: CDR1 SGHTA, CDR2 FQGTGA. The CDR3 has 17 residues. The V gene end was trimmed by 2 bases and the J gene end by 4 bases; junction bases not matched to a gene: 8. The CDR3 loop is CASSLQPSGGLYNEQFF. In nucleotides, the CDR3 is TGTGCCAGCAGCTTACAGCCTAGCGGGGGCCTGTACAATGAGCAGTTCTTC.

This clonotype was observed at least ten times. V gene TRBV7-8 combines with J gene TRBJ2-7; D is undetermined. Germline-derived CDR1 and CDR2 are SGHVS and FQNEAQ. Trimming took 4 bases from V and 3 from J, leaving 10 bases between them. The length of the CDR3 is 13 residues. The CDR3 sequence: CASSSSEYYEQYV. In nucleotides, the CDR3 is TGTGCCAGCAGCTCCTCGGAGTACTACGAGCAGTACGTC.

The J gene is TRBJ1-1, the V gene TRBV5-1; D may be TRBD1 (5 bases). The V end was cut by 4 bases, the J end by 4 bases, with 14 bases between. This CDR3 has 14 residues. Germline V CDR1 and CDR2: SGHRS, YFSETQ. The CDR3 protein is CASSHRGVTTEAFF. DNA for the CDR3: TGCGCCAGCAGCCACCGGGGGGTTACCACTGAAGCTTTCTTT.

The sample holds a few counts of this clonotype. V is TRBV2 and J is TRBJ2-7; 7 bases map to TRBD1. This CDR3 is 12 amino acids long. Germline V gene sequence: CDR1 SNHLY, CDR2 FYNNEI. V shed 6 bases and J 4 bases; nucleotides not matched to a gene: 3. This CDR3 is CASRGGVYEQYF. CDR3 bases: TGTGCCAGCAGAGGGGGCGTTTACGAGCAGTACTTC. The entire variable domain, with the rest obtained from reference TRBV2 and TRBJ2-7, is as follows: EPEVTQTPSHQVTQMGQEVILRCVPISNHLYFYWYRQILGQKVEFLVSFYNNEISEKSEIFDDQFSVERPDGSNFTLKIRSTKLEDSAMYFCASRGGVYEQYFGPGTRLTVT.

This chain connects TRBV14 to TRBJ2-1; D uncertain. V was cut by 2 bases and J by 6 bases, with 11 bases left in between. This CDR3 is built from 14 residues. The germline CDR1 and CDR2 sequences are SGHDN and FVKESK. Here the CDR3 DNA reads TGTGCCAGCAGCCAATATCTAGGGTTCAATGAGCAGTTCTTC. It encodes CASSQYLGFNEQFF.